This TCR beta chain was sequenced for a study of regulatory T cells in long-lasting Graves disease. Overall study findings and caveats: The study found TRBV28, TRBJ1-2 and TRBJ2-5 favored in persistent disease.

Comment on this clonotype: Its antigen is unidentified.

The V and J ends lost 4 bases and 5 bases, in that order; junction bases with no gene match: 5. Germline CDR1 SGHRS, CDR2 YFSETQ. The CDR3 spans 16 residues. Time point meaning: newly diagnosed GD, antithyroid drugs for less than 3 months. From PBMCs, RNA was extracted and then used to make the TCR library. Construction of the TCR beta libraries employed iRepertoire HTBI primers in conjunction with Arm-PCR of CDR3 regions. From the multiplex PCR reads, TCRdb called clonotypes with MiXCR, one entry per CDR3 protein. The sample lists over 350,000 distinct CDR3 sequences; around 15% were seen once. This same sample was also taken into another study, of T cells in Graves' hyperthyroidism and ophthalmopathy.

The clonotype comes from a woman aged 45-65 years with Graves disease. The chain links TRBV5-1 to TRBJ2-2; 13 bases match TRBD2. The source was peripheral blood mononuclear cells (PBMCs), collected at new diagnosis, from a patient treated with antithyroid drugs. CDR3 protein: CASSLTSGRFTGELFF. In nucleotides, the CDR3 is TGCGCCAGCAGCCTGACTAGCGGGAGGTTTACCGGGGAGCTGTTTTTT.